This T cell receptor (beta chain) was profiled in a study of identical twins (dated by TCRdb to about 2016). In terms of the full investigation: To test whether fetal clonotypes persist, this study deep-sequenced TCR alpha and beta repertoires from monozygotic twins, from unrelated adults of various ages, and from cord blood. To rule out contamination, replicate twin experiments were performed at different times with different library preparation protocols.

The library was made by 5' RACE. Sequencing instrument: Illumina HiSeq 2000. A universal primer binding site was introduced by template switching, and a unique molecular identifier was present in the final cDNA, enabling accurate counting of TCR cDNA molecules. Specific primers in the conserved constant-segment region were used to synthesize first-strand cDNA for the TCR alpha and beta chains. To control for contamination, every cDNA library carried two barcodes: a SMART-Mk sample barcode plus Illumina barcodes. TruSeq adapter sequences, together with Illumina sample barcodes, were added in two successive PCR steps. TCR alpha and beta cDNA libraries were sequenced on the Illumina HiSeq platform with custom primers. Processing in the source paper ran as follows. MiGEC was used to process raw reads and extract unique molecular identifiers, and MiXCR was used to find CDR3 positions. Recombination models were inferred per individual with the repgenHMM and IGoR tools using an EM algorithm. The analysis of shared clonotypes was done with the tcR package in R, with sharing normalized by the product of cloneset sizes. Out-of-frame nonproductive sequences were analyzed to study raw recombination free of thymic and clonal selection effects. Starting from the raw public reads, TCRdb applied fastp trimming at Q25, assembled clones with MiXCR and retained in-frame beta chains. Each record represents a unique CDR3 protein, reported with the most common genes and DNA among its rows. TCRdb, not the original authors, processed these V and J calls. Within this sample are about 240,000 distinct CDR3 sequences, with about 13% of them counted one time only. The top ten clonotypes cover around 4% of the sample.

What the work shows at the level of the full study, not this receptor alone: Compared with coincidental sharing between unrelated individuals, out-of-frame TCR alpha sequences shared between twins had an excess of sequences with low generation probability. In beta out-of-frame sequences, excess twin sharing was weaker, because having fewer shared sequences lowered the signal-to-noise ratio. Out-of-frame TCR alpha sharing in monozygotic twins was systematically underestimated by recombination models, whereas sharing between unrelated individuals was in agreement with the recombination models. Zero-insertion analyses could be partly confounded by invariant T cells such as MAIT and iNKT, although diverse VJ usage argued against such confounding for most clonotypes. Abundant cord blood beta clonotypes carried fewer insertions; young adult naive repertoires showed a weaker similar trend, while memory repertoires showed none. Because the same donors could not be followed over many years, the conclusions relied on cross-sectional statistical analysis.

This clonotype came up many times. Its antigen specificity is not known. Base qualities are not at hand, and no much larger clone is one base apart. As encoded in the germline V gene, CDR1 is SNHLY while CDR2 is FYNNEI. Between the V and J ends, shortened by 4 bases and 4 bases respectively, the junction contains 23 bases. The CDR3 runs 18 amino acids, cysteine and phenylalanine included. CDR3 DNA is the only sequence kept; it has 54 bases, read in frame from the first base. Only healthy Caucasian donors were included. Three pairs of female monozygotic twins, all aged about 18 to 29 years, made up the twin cohort. Miltenyi CD45RO+ enrichment and human naive T-cell isolation kits were used to isolate memory (CD45RO+) and naive T cells from PBMC. The sample was also reused in another study, on yellow fever vaccine responses in identical twins. As that second study puts it: The T cell response to vaccination in identical twins was reported by the authors to appear partly convergent and partly personalized. In the study, vaccine-responding T cell clones were precisely tracked in identical twins.

The rearrangement combines TRBV2 with TRBJ1-5; a confident D gene designation cannot be given. Source material: memory (CD45RO+) T cells sorted from blood. In the paper's terms, the cell subset or site label means: CD45RO+ enriched T cells. The receptor was derived from a woman between 18 and 30 years old in good health. The bases read TGTGCCAGCAGTGGAGGAGGTTTAGTACAGAGCTTTAATCAGCCCCAGCATTTT. It codes for CASSGGGLVQSFNQPQHF.